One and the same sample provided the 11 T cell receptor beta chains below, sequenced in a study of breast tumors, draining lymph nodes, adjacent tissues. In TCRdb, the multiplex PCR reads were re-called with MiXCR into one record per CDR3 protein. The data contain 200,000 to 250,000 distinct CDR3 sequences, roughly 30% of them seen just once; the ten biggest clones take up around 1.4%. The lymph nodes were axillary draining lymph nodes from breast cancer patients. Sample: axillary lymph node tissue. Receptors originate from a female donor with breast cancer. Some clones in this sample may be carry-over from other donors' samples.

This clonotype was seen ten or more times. The CDR3 region is CSARDSASGQGNQPQHF. The DNA of the CDR3 is TGCAGTGCTAGAGATTCGGCGAGCGGACAGGGCAATCAGCCCCAGCATTTT. The rearrangement links TRBV20-1 to TRBJ1-5, with 7 bases lining up with TRBD1. The CDR3 totals 17 residues. Germline CDR1 DFQATT, CDR2 SNEGSKA (reference sequence). V lost 0 bases to trimming and J lost 2 bases; unmatched junction nucleotides: 10.

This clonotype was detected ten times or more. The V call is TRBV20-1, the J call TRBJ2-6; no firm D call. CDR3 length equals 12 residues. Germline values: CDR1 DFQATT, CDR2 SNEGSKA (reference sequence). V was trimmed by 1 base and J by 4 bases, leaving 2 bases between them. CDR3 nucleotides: TGCAGTGCTAGAGTGGGGGCCAACGTCCTGACTTTC. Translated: CSARVGANVLTF.

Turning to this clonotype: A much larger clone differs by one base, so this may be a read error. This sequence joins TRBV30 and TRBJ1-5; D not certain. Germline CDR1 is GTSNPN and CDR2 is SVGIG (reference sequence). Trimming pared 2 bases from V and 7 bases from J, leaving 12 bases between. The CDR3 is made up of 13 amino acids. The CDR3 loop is CAWSPTTGQPQHF. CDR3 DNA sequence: TGTGCCTGGAGTCCTACAACGGGACAGCCCCAGCATTTT.

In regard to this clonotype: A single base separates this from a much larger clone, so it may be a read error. CDR3 DNA sequence: TGTGCCAGCAGTTTATCCGGGACAGGGGGCGGAGAGCAGCACTTC. Protein: CASSLSGTGGGEQHF. This chain links TRBV7-9 with TRBJ2-7, with TRBD1 matching over 12 bases. Germline assignment: CDR1 SEHNR and CDR2 FQNEAQ (reference sequence). This CDR3 is built from 15 residues. Complete variable domain (other parts from reference TRBV7-9 and TRBJ2-7): DTGVSQNPRHKITKRGQNVTFRCDPISEHNRLYWYRQTLGQGPEFLTYFQNEAQLEKSRLLSDRFSAERPKGSFSTLEIQRTEQGDSAMYLCASSLSGTGGGEQHFGPGTRLTVT.

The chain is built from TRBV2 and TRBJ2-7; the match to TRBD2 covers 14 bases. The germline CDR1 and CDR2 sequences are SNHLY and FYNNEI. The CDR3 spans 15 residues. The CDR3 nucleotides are TGTACCGGCAGGGGACTAGCGGGAGTGGCCTACGAGCAGTACTTC. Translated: CTGRGLAGVAYEQYF.

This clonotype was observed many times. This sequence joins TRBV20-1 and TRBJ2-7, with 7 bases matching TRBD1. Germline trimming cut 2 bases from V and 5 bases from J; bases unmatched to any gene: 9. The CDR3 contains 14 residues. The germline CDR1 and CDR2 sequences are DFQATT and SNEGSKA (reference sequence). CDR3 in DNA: TGCAGTGCTAGACCCAACAGGGGCGCCCACGAGCAGTACTTC. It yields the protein CSARPNRGAHEQYF.

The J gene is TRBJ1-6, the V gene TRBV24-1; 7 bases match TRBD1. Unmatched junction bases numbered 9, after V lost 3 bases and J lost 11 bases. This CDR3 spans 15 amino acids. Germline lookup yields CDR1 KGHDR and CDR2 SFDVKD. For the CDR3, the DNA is TGTGCCACCAGTGATCCATCCAGGGGGAATCCACCCCTCCACTTT. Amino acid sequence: CATSDPSRGNPPLHF.

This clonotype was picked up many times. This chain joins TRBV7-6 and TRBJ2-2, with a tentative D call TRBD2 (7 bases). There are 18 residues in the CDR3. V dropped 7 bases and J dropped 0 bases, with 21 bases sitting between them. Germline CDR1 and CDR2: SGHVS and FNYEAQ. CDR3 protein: CASTLGGGGPTNTGELFF. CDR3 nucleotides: TGTGCCAGCACCCTAGGGGGAGGGGGTCCCACGAACACCGGGGAGCTGTTTTTT.

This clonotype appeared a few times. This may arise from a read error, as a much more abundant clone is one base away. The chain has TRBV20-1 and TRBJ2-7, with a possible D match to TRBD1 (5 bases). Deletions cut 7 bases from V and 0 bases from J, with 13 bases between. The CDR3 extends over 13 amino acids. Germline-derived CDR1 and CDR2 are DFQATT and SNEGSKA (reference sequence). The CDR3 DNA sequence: TGCAGTGGCTTGGGGCAGGACTCCTACGAGCAGTACTTC. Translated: CSGLGQDSYEQYF.

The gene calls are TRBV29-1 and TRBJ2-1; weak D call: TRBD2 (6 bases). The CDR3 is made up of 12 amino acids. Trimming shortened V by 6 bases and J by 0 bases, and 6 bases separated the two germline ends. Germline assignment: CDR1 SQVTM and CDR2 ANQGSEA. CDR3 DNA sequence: TGCAGCGTGGGGGGCTCCTACAATGAGCAGTTCTTC. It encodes CSVGGSYNEQFF.

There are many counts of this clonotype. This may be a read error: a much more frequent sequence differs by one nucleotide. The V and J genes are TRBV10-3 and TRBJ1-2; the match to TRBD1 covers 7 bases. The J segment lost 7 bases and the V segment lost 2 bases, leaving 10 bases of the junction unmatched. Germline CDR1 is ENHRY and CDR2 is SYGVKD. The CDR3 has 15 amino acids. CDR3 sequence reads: CAISEGQEALFGYTF. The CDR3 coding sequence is TGTGCCATCAGTGAGGGACAGGAGGCGCTTTTTGGCTACACCTTC.